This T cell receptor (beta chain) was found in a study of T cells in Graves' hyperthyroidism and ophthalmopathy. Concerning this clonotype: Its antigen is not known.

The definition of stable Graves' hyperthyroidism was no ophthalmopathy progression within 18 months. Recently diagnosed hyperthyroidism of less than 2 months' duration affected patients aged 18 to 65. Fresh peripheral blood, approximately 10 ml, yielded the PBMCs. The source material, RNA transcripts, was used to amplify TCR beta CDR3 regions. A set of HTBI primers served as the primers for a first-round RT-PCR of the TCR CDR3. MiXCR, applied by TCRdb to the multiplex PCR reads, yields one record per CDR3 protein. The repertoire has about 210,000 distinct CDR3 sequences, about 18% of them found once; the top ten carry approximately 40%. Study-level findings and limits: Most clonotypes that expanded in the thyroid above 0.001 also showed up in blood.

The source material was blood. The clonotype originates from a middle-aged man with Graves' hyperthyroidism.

The CDR3 reads CASSYTHGEKLFF. In nucleotides, the CDR3 is TGTGCCAGCAGTTACACCCACGGGGAAAAACTGTTTTTT. The V and J genes are TRBV12-3 or TRBV12-4 and TRBJ1-4; D ambiguous. This CDR3 is built from 13 residues. V gave up 4 bases and J gave up 8 bases, with 11 bases separating them.